This TCR beta chain comes out of a study of cytomegalovirus exposure and HLA in healthy donors (dated by TCRdb to about 2017). Background on the whole study: In an earlier analysis of about 560 of the donors, about 260 Gb of sequence data and 90 million to 120 million unique TCR beta sequences from about 180 million T cells were reported. Using immunosequencing, the study profiled T cell repertoires from 640 or so subjects and related those repertoires to cytomegalovirus serostatus. Donor age, sex, ethnicity and CMV serostatus were compiled together with the repertoire data. HLA typing included class I and class II loci at four-digit resolution. The number of typed donors differed by locus: roughly 620-630 for A, B, C, DRB1 and DQB1; some 500 for DQA1; 606 for DPA1; and some 430 for DPB1. An earlier analysis of some 500 of the donors used high-throughput TCR beta sequencing to judge whether each TCR beta V gene segment behaved as functional or pseudogenic. A separate validation cohort of over a hundred different subjects was used in addition to the 666-subject first cohort. Of the roughly 400 genotyped donors, less than 90% were placed in the genetic ancestry cluster associated with self-reported Caucasian donors. A later analysis re-analyzed previously published TCR beta repertoires from several hundred donors and added high-resolution HLA genotyping to study TCR occurrence patterns. Four to six DR-DQ haplotypes were handled as single units for association and clustering, since linkage in the cohort was strong. Every repertoire in the discovery cohort had been generated on one and the same sequencing platform. To predict cytomegalovirus infection status, the study brought together high-throughput TCR immunosequencing, statistical association of individual TCRs with disease status, and machine learning. The study was designed to test whether signatures of past pathogen exposure could be identified by cataloging public T cell receptors. The later analysis used no new phenotypic data to find candidate immune exposures, relying instead on TCR beta sequences and their occurrence across donors. Roughly 320 gigabases of sequencing data and 75 million to 85 million unique TCR sequences made up an early release that covered fewer than 650 HLA-typed donors. Genome-wide SNP genotypes for about 65% of the 666 donors were used in a later genetic analysis, which treated that subset as a discovery cohort. Across some 400 genotyped donors of the cohort, an average of roughly 200,000 unique TCR beta nucleotide sequences per donor were sequenced, and roughly a sixth of those sequences were non-productive. What the study reported, not specific to this receptor: Several of the top co-occurrence clusters appeared to be linked to parvovirus B19, influenza, CMV and Epstein-Barr virus, according to a later analysis. The 87-base-pair reads could not distinguish some IMGT-functional V segments, including TRBV6-2 and TRBV6-3, so those segments were excluded. Immune exposure information for the cohort was limited to CMV serostatus. Only TCR beta chains were sequenced in this cohort, and the absence of alpha or paired-chain data limited detectable features. Assigning TCR associations to individual alleles was difficult when HLA alleles, especially DR and DQ, strongly co-occurred. A later analysis found that most CMV-associated TCR beta chains appeared HLA-restricted, with HLA associations seemingly driven largely by CMV exposure. While some public TCRs were present in many individuals, most TCR sequences turned up only very rarely across donors. A further reported finding was that TCR beta sequences accurately predicted the HLA-A and HLA-B alleles for most subjects in the first cohort. In vitro tests confirmed that a few of the cytomegalovirus-associated TCR beta chains recognize cytomegalovirus antigens. Compared with equally common non-associated chains, HLA-associated TCR beta chains in a later analysis were more clonally expanded and had lower generation probabilities. In both the original and validation cohorts, the classifier was reported to diagnose cytomegalovirus status with high specificity and sensitivity. In a later analysis, TCR association rates were found to vary across HLA loci, with the most associated TCRs seen for DRB1 alleles and the fewest for HLA-C alleles. The presence/absence analyses assumed that sequencing depth was roughly uniform across donors, and that assumption may not be true. In an earlier analysis of more than 450 of the donors, most TCR beta V segments were observed in productive rearrangements about 87% or about 30% of the time, broadly matching IMGT annotations. In a later genetic analysis, fewer N-insertions in productive TCRs were reported among donors in an Asian-associated ancestry cluster than the roughly 700-donor mean. Correlated functional status among segregating V segments might reflect linkage disequilibrium, but an unknown experimental factor could not be ruled out. Because counts were too low, approximately 15 rarely observed V segments, including chromosome 9 orphons, were excluded from the earlier analysis of a few hundred of the donors. A total of roughly 160 TCR beta chains were listed by the study as associated with cytomegalovirus. V-gene and J-gene trimming of TCR beta chains was associated with a missense DCLRE1C variant in a later genetic analysis, and the association was replicated in an independent cohort. The sequencing pipeline was judged likely to have produced a cluster of highly shared sequence variants as a technical artifact. Because some donors lacked HLA typing at each locus, the association tests relied only on the typed subset. The authors suggested that the approach could potentially be generalized to other disease states and immunological phenotypes. In a later analysis, around 15,000 TCR beta sequences were associated with specific HLA alleles at a false discovery rate of 0.05.

The library was produced with the immunoSEQ multiplex PCR assay. For the multiplex PCR, a mixture combining 60 forward primers for TCR Vbeta segments and 13 reverse primers for TCR Jbeta segments was used. A multiplex PCR assay on genomic DNA amplified the CDR3 region of rearranged TCR beta genes. The Illumina HiSeq System was used to sequence the amplified TCR beta libraries as 87-base-pair reads. The published analysis was carried out like this. Across the roughly 640 repertoires, a later analysis counted approximately 83 million unique TCR beta chains, approximately 12 million of which were shared by at least two donors. Raw reads were error-corrected and collapsed into unique sequences by a nearest-neighbor algorithm in which closely related sequences were merged to remove PCR and sequencing errors. Alignment of CDR3 sequences to IMGT reference sequences was used to assign V, D and J gene segments. Each retained sequence needed at least a six-nucleotide match to both a V gene segment and a J gene segment. Rearrangements were called productive when the CDR3 lacked stop codons and stayed in frame with V and J; all others were non-productive. CDR3 was defined according to IMGT convention as the region running from the second conserved V-encoded cysteine to the conserved J-encoded phenylalanine. The earlier analysis of fewer than 750 of the donors excluded sequences that lacked an unambiguous match to a single V gene segment. An earlier analysis of a few hundred of the donors classified V segments as functional when productive rearrangements were above 56.7% and as segregating when the standard deviation between donors was above 5%. To diagnose cytomegalovirus status from the catalog of TCR beta chain sequences, a statistical classification framework was built. V and J gene assignment, in a later analysis, came from comparing TCR nucleotide sequences with IMGT/GENE-DB human TR gene sequences. In a later analysis, CDR3 sequences and most-parsimonious VDJ recombination scenarios were assigned using the TCRdist pipeline. In a later analysis, each TCR beta chain was defined by its CDR3 amino acid sequence together with its V-gene family, and reads without a unique V-gene family were excluded. To address suspected cross-contamination and a sequencing artifact, a later analysis removed approximately 600 highly shared, low-generation-probability nucleotide sequences. In a later analysis, a clonal expansion index for each public chain was calculated from normalized within-repertoire ranks of inferred template counts. A later analysis computed generation probabilities with a VDJ recombination model fitted to out-of-frame rearrangements, and checked the results against IGoR. A later analysis scored TCR-TCR, TCR-HLA and TCR-CMV co-occurrence with hypergeometric tests, applying a repertoire-size bias correction to TCR pairs. A later analysis estimated false discovery rates by permuting HLA or CMV assignments 20 times. A later analysis grouped co-occurring TCRs with DBSCAN, adding TCRdist sequence similarity when clustering within HLA-allele-positive subsets. Repertoires with fewer than 30,000 or more than 120,000 public chains were left out of co-occurrence clustering, as were four to six repertoires with anomalous nucleotide sharing. Drawn from immuneACCESS, this table holds only the in-frame rearrangements with V and J called that TCRdb kept. Clones are partly lost; checked studies trace under half to an unresolved V gene and leave the rest unexplained. V and J calls and clone size are copied from that table; D and trimming were computed from the DNA. The sample table contains fewer than 65,000 clones; only one count was recorded for 70% to 80% of them. The top ten hold about 3.6% of the sample.

With respect to this clone: Its antigen is not yet known. Base quality data are lacking; no much larger clone is found one base away.

The cohort comprised more than 550 healthy bone marrow donors. Cohort members were all nominally healthy when sampled, although unrecorded immune exposures were likely present. The donor tested CMV seropositive, placing the donor among the approximately 310 seropositive members of the cohort. Each donor provided a peripheral blood sample, and peripheral blood mononuclear cells were used for TCR beta sequencing. The Qiagen DNeasy Blood Extraction Kit was used to extract genomic DNA from the blood cell samples. CDR1 and CDR2 were assigned from the germline V gene (reference sequence) as MNHEY and SMNVEV. Relative to germline, V is missing 3 bases and J is missing 10 bases, with 14 bases of the junction outside any gene match. The CDR3, cysteine through phenylalanine, is 17 amino acids long. Only the CDR3 part of the read is kept: 51 bases, read in frame from the first base.

The receptor chain draws on TRBV27 and TRBJ2-1; 11 bases in the middle match TRBD2. The sequencing sample was made of PBMCs. The sequence was collected from a woman in her thirties or forties in good health and CMV-seropositive. At the DNA level, the sequence is TGTGCCAGCAGTTTGACTAGCGGGGTAATTCCTCCCCCGGAGCAGTTCTTC. This yields the protein CASSLTSGVIPPPEQFF.